The clone carrying this TCR beta chain was detected a few times. V shed 3 bases and J shed 3 bases, with 23 bases lying between them. The CDR3 runs 18 residues. The germline V gene has CDR1 DFQATT and CDR2 SNEGSKA (reference sequence). This sample is drawn from a study of CD8 T cells in ankylosing spondylitis. MiXCR was run by TCRdb on the 5' RACE reads, yielding one entry per CDR3 protein. This table holds 250,000 or so distinct CDR3 sequences, roughly a quarter found once. The clonotype originates from a male donor with ankylosing spondylitis or in good health (not recorded which). Sequenced material: blood, either unsorted or a sorted T cell fraction (not recorded which). The chain uses TRBV20-1 and TRBJ2-2, with a weak D call TRBD2 (7 bases). In DNA form, the CDR3 reads TGCAGTGCTAGCCCATCCATCGGGGGGCGGGGCTACACCGGGGAGCTGTTTTTT. As protein: CSASPSIGGRGYTGELFF.